This T cell receptor beta chain was observed in a study of T cells in Graves' hyperthyroidism and ophthalmopathy. This clonotype was seen ten or more times. Its specificity is not known. Notes on the study in general: Most thyroid clonotypes that were expanded above 0.001 also turned up in blood.

The germline CDR1 and CDR2 sequences are DFQATT and SNEGSKA (reference sequence). CDR3 size: 14 residues. The trim removed 5 bases at V and 6 bases at J, leaving 10 bases unmatched. A NOSPECS grade of at least 4, a Clinical Activity Score of at least 3 and duration under 3 months were recorded in ophthalmopathy patients. Researchers amplified the TCR beta CDR3 regions from RNA transcripts. The HTBI set primed first-round TCR CDR3 RT-PCR. TCRdb re-analysed the multiplex PCR reads in MiXCR, keeping a single row per CDR3 protein. The table shows 490,000 or so distinct CDR3 sequences, with just under 20% occurring only once.

The sequence was collected from a middle-aged man with Graves' ophthalmopathy. The sequenced sample consisted of blood. The chain employs TRBV20-1 and TRBJ2-1; 7 bases line up with TRBD2. CDR3 sequence reads: CSAFLAARGNEQFF. DNA of the CDR3: TGCAGTGCTTTTCTAGCGGCAAGGGGCAATGAGCAGTTCTTC.